This entry concerns a single TCR beta chain. Its antigen remains unknown. This record belongs to a study of early T cells in non-severe SARS-CoV-2 infection. Study background: Unpaired chains resulted from sequencing bulk RNA of unsorted whole blood. Overall study results and limits: Matching with VDJdb favored anti-spike CD8 responses (missing private and CD4 specificities).

Individual cDNA molecules received unique molecular identifiers. TCRdb independently ran MiXCR on the 5' RACE reads; one entry per CDR3 protein. The profile shows more than 50,000 distinct CDR3 sequences, roughly an eighth of them singletons. The CDR3 loop spans 16 amino acids. The germline V and J ends were trimmed by 2 bases and 2 bases, with 13 bases remaining between them. Germline CDR1 and CDR2: MNHNY and SVGAGI (reference sequence). This sequence originates from an adult who was a healthcare worker with PCR-confirmed SARS-CoV-2 infection or an uninfected control (not recorded which). The chain recombines TRBV6-6 with TRBJ2-1; D is possibly TRBD2 (6 bases). The sample taken for sequencing was whole blood. The CDR3 sequence is CASSYTAGRAYNEQFF. CDR3 DNA sequence: TGTGCCAGCAGTTACACCGCGGGGAGAGCCTACAATGAGCAGTTCTTC.